The T cell receptor (beta chain) described here comes from a study of blood T cells in healthy people across ages. There are 17 residues in the CDR3. Looked up from germline, CDR1 is MNHEY and CDR2 is SVGEGT. Trimming at V came to 2 bases and at J to 2 bases, leaving 10 bases not matched to a gene. This clonotype was recorded a few times. A second roughly 7 to 12 cycle PCR used barcoded and J-beta primers. TCRdb reanalysed the 5' RACE reads using MiXCR and keeps one entry per CDR3 protein. The sample yields approximately 760,000 distinct CDR3 sequences, more than 20% seen once. Another study also made use of these data, one on T cells of mothers and their children.

The rearrangement links TRBV6-2 or TRBV6-3 to TRBJ2-5; TRBD2 aligns across 8 bases. The sequence derives from a boy between 10 and 17 years old in good health. What was sequenced was blood. CDR3 nucleotides: TGTGCCAGCAGTTACGTCCGCGGTAGCGGGGAGCAAGAGACCCAGTACTTC. It specifies CASSYVRGSGEQETQYF.